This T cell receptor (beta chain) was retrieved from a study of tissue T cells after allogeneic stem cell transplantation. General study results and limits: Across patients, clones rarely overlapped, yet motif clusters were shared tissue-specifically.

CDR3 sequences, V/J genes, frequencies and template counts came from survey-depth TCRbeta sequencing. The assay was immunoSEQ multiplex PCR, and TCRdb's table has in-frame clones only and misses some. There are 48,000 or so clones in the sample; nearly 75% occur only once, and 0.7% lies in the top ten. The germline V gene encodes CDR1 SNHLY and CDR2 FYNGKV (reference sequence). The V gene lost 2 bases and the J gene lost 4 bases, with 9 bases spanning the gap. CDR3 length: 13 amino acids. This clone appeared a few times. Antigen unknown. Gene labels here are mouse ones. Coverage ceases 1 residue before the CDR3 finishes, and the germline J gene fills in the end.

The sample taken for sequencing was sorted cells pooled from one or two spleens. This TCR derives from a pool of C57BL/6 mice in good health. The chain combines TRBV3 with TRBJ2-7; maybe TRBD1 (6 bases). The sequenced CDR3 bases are TGTGCCAGCAGCTTACGGCAGGGGTATGAACAGTAC. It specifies CASSLRQGYEQY. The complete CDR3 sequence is CASSLRQGYEQYF.